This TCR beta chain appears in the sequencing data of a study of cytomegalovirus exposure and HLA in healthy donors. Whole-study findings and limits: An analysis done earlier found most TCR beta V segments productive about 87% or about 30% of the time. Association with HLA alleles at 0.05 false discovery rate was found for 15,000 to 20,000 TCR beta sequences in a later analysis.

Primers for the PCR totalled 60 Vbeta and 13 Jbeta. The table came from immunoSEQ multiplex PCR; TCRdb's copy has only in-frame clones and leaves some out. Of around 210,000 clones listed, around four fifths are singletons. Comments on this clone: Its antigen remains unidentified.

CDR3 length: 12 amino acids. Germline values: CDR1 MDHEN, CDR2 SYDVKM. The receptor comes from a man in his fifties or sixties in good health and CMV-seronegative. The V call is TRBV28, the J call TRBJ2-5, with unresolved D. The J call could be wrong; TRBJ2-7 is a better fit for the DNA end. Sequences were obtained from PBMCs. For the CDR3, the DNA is TGTGCCAGCACGGCGGAGTCGTACGAGCAGTACTTC. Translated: CASTAESYEQYF.